One sample yielded the 19 T cell receptor beta chains listed below, sequenced in a study of metastatic and nonmetastatic thyroid tumors. From the PCR reads, TCRdb re-called clones with MiXCR. The sample consists of 15,000 to 25,000 clones, roughly 25% of them appearing once. Each patient went into thyroid surgery without having received any treatment. The source material was blood. The receptors stem from a male donor with papillary thyroid cancer or a benign thyroid nodule (not recorded which). Some clones in this sample may be carry-over from other donors' samples.

V is TRBV2 and J is TRBJ2-3; 12 bases match TRBD1. V lost 7 bases to trimming and J lost 6 bases; unmatched junction nucleotides: 11. This CDR3 has 16 amino acids. From germline, CDR1 is SNHLY and CDR2 FYNNEI. The CDR3 nucleotides are TGTGCCAGCACCCACGCGGGACAGGGGGCGGGTGATACGCAGTATTTT. This translates into CASTHAGQGAGDTQYF. The complete variable domain, with remaining parts taken from reference TRBV2 and TRBJ2-3, reads EPEVTQTPSHQVTQMGQEVILRCVPISNHLYFYWYRQILGQKVEFLVSFYNNEISEKSEIFDDQFSVERPDGSNFTLKIRSTKLEDSAMYFCASTHAGQGAGDTQYFGPGTRLTVL.

The chain is built from TRBV30 and TRBJ2-7, with 7 bases lining up with TRBD2. The V segment lost 2 bases and the J segment 7 bases; nucleotides outside the gene matches: 5. The CDR3 spans 12 residues. Germline V gene data show CDR1 as GTSNPN and CDR2 as SVGIG (reference sequence). CDR3 loop: CAWSIAGREQYF. CDR3 nucleotides: TGTGCCTGGAGTATAGCGGGTCGGGAGCAGTACTTC.

Within the sample, this clone is medium-sized. The chain uses TRBV5-1 and TRBJ2-1; D is possibly TRBD2 (5 bases). The CDR3 contains 15 residues. Trimming left V 4 bases short and J 4 bases short, with 15 bases between. In germline, CDR1 is SGHRS, CDR2 YFSETQ. The CDR3 DNA follows: TGCGCCAGCAGCCTCACGACGGGGAATTACAATGAGCAGTTCTTC. Protein sequence: CASSLTTGNYNEQFF.

With respect to this clone: At one end the junction does not follow the germline gene, possibly because of a read error. The chain has TRBV7-8 and TRBJ1-5; no clear D gene. Germline values: CDR1 SGHVS, CDR2 FQNEAQ. The length of the CDR3 is 17 residues. CDR3 in amino acids: CASSLDPRTIRNQPQHF. The DNA of the CDR3 is TGTGCCAGCAGCTTAGACCCCAGGACGATTAGAAATCAGCCGCAGCATTTT. Drawing the rest from reference TRBV7-8 and TRBJ1-5, the complete variable domain is GAGVSQSPRYKVAKRGQDVALRCDPISGHVSLFWYQQALGQGPEFLTYFQNEAQLDKSGLPSDRFFAERPEGSVSTLKIQRTQQEDSAVYLCASSLDPRTIRNQPQHFGDGTRLSIL.

This clone was found once. Possible read error: a much larger clone is one base away. The V gene is TRBV2, the J gene TRBJ2-5, with D possibly being TRBD2 (7 bases). Trimming cost V 6 bases and J 7 bases, with 24 bases left between them. This CDR3 is 16 amino acids long. Germline-derived CDR1 and CDR2 are SNHLY and FYNNEI. CDR3 amino acids: CASSAAGAGEGGTQYF. CDR3 bases: TGTGCCAGCAGCGCCGCAGGGGCGGGAGAGGGAGGGACCCAGTACTTC.

The chain joins TRBV12-3 or TRBV12-4 to TRBJ2-3, with TRBD2 matching 8 bases. V lost 5 bases and J lost 7; bases outside the gene matches: 11. CDR3 size: 15 residues. CDR3 nucleotides: TGTGCCAGCAGTGAACCGGGACTAGTGGGGTATACGCAGTATTTT. This encodes CASSEPGLVGYTQYF.

This clone was recorded many times. The genes are TRBV4-1 and TRBJ1-4; the D gene is possibly TRBD1 (6 bases). The ends were cut back, 3 bases at V and 6 bases at J, with 17 bases in the middle. CDR3 length: 16 amino acids. The germline CDR1 and CDR2 sequences are MGHRA and YSYEKL. The CDR3 spells CASSQPRGRGYEKLFF. The DNA of the CDR3 is TGCGCCAGCAGCCAGCCCCGGGGAAGGGGGTATGAAAAACTGTTTTTT.

CDR3 nucleotide sequence: TGCAGTGCTAGAGATCGGGGAAGGGGGCTAGCTCAGCCCCAGCATTTT. Residues: CSARDRGRGLAQPQHF. This chain links TRBV20-1 with TRBJ1-5; 7 bases map to TRBD1. CDR3 length equals 16 residues. With 0 bases clipped from V and 6 bases from J, the junction kept 11 bases outside the gene matches. Germline CDR1 DFQATT, CDR2 SNEGSKA (reference sequence).

The chain carries TRBV14 and TRBJ2-7; D is undetermined. V shed 2 bases and J shed 0 bases, with 11 bases lying between them. The CDR3 is 15 residues long. Germline assignment: CDR1 SGHDN and CDR2 FVKESK. CDR3 sequence reads: CASSQLQTSSYEQYF. For the CDR3, the DNA is TGTGCCAGCAGCCAATTACAAACGAGCTCCTACGAGCAGTACTTC.

Here the CDR3 DNA reads TGCGCCAGCAGCCGCCAGCGTTCCCCCACAGATACGCAGTATTTT. Translated: CASSRQRSPTDTQYF. The chain links TRBV4-1 to TRBJ2-3; no firm D call. The ends were cut back, 4 bases at V and 2 bases at J, with 13 bases in the middle. The CDR3 sequence is 15 residues long. CDR1 MGHRA and CDR2 YSYEKL come from the germline V gene.

Remarks on this clone: A much more abundant neighbour one base away suggests this may be a read error. The sample carries other DNA sequences with the same CDR3. The rearrangement uses TRBV7-2 and TRBJ2-2; D might be TRBD2 (5 bases). Germline lookup yields CDR1 SGHTA and CDR2 FQGNSA. The CDR3 loop spans 13 amino acids. The CDR3 DNA reads as TGTGCCAGCAGCTTAAGTCAGACCGGGGAGCTGTTTTTC. It codes for CASSLSQTGELFF.

This clone showed up many times. The J gene is TRBJ1-1, the V gene TRBV20-1; D unclear. The CDR3 totals 13 residues. The V end was cut by 1 base, the J end by 1 base, with 7 bases between. Germline assignment: CDR1 DFQATT and CDR2 SNEGSKA (reference sequence). Here the CDR3 DNA reads TGCAGTGCTAGAGGACATTCGAACACTGAAGCTTTCTTT. Amino acid sequence: CSARGHSNTEAFF.

CDR3 residues: CATSDYGELFF. CDR3 nucleotides: TGTGCCACCAGTGATTACGGGGAGCTGTTTTTT. The V and J genes are TRBV24-1 and TRBJ2-2; the D is unclear. The germline CDR1 and CDR2 sequences are KGHDR and SFDVKD. The ends were cut back, 2 bases at V and 7 bases at J, with 1 base in the middle. The CDR3 spans 11 residues.

By sample share, this clone is medium-sized (0.01 to 0.1%). The chain links TRBV11-2 to TRBJ1-6; 9 nucleotides line up with TRBD1. This CDR3 comprises 14 residues. V shed 5 bases and J 8 bases; nucleotides not matched to a gene: 4. The germline gives CDR1 SGHAT, CDR2 FQNNGV. In nucleotides, the CDR3 is TGTGCCAGCAGCGCACGACAGGGGGATTCACCCCTCCACTTT. This codes for CASSARQGDSPLHF. Full variable domain (missing parts from reference TRBV11-2 and TRBJ1-6): EAGVAQSPRYKIIEKRQSVAFWCNPISGHATLYWYQQILGQGPKLLIQFQNNGVVDDSQLPKDRFSAERLKGVDSTLKIQPAKLEDSAVYLCASSARQGDSPLHFGNGTRLTVT.

This clone is classed as medium-sized. This chain connects TRBV2 to TRBJ1-2, with TRBD1 as a possible D gene (6 bases). This CDR3 has 14 amino acids. CDR1 and CDR2 (germline): SNHLY, FYNNEI. The V end was cut by 7 bases, the J end by 4 bases, with 16 bases between. The CDR3 loop is CASTRDTGTYGYTF. The CDR3 DNA reads as TGTGCCAGCACCCGGGACACCGGCACCTATGGCTACACCTTC.

This clone was counted at least ten times. The chain is built from TRBV7-2 and TRBJ1-1; D remains unclear. The length of the CDR3 is 20 residues. Germline CDR1 is SGHTA and CDR2 is FQGNSA. V dropped 6 bases and J dropped 0 bases, with 29 bases sitting between them. This chain's CDR3 is CASSPIARFRDPSMNTEAFF. Here the CDR3 DNA reads TGTGCCAGCAGTCCCATTGCCAGGTTCCGGGATCCTTCCATGAACACTGAAGCTTTCTTT.

This clone was detected only a few times. The J gene is TRBJ2-2, the V gene TRBV30, with TRBD1 matching over 7 bases. Trimming cost V 5 bases and J 6 bases; bases outside gene matches: 3. The V gene's germline CDR1 is GTSNPN and CDR2 SVGIG (reference sequence). CDR3 size: 12 residues. In DNA form, the CDR3 reads TGTGCCTGGGGTACAGGGGCCGGGGAGCTGTTTTTT. It translates to CAWGTGAGELFF.

This chain links TRBV19 with TRBJ2-7, with 8 bases aligning to TRBD2. The V gene's germline CDR1 is LNHDA and CDR2 SQIVND (reference sequence). The CDR3 loop spans 13 amino acids. Trimming removed 5 bases from V and 5 bases from J; junction bases left unmatched: 5. The CDR3 DNA reads TGTGCCAGTAGTCCGAGAGCGGGAGACGAGCAGTACTTC. It translates to CASSPRAGDEQYF.

The chain combines TRBV13 with TRBJ1-2, with D possibly matching TRBD1 (5 bases). Per the germline V gene, CDR1 is PRHDT and CDR2 is FYEKMQ (reference sequence). The CDR3 is 13 amino acids. V was clipped by 2 bases and J by 4 bases, with 8 bases between them. CDR3 protein: CASSLFDSYGYTF. The CDR3 DNA follows: TGTGCCAGCAGCTTATTCGACAGCTATGGCTACACCTTC.